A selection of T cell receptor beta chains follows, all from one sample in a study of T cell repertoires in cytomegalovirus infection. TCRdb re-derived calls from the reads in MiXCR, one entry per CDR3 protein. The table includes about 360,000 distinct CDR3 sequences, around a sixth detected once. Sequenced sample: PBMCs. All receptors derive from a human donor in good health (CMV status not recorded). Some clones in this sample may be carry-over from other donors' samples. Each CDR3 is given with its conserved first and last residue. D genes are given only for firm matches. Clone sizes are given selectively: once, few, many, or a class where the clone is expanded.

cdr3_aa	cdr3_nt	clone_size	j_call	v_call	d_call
CASSLRGSGEAFF	TGTGCCAGCAGCCTCAGGGGAAGCGGAGAGGCTTTCTTT	many	TRBJ1-1	TRBV7-2	NA
CASRLGGRRDTEAFF	TGTGCCAGCAGATTAGGTGGGAGGAGGGACACTGAAGCTTTCTTT	NA	TRBJ1-1	TRBV7-9	NA
CATSKQAGDNEQFF	TGTGCCACCAGCAAACAAGCGGGCGACAATGAGCAGTTCTTC	NA	TRBJ2-1	TRBV15	NA
CASSLGSETYEQYF	TGTGCCAGCAGCTTAGGTTCAGAAACCTACGAGCAGTACTTC	NA	TRBJ2-7	TRBV7-9	NA
CASSLVWGDRVTEAFF	TGTGCCAGCAGCCTAGTGTGGGGCGATCGCGTCACTGAAGCTTTCTTT	many	TRBJ1-1	TRBV7-2	NA
CASSLASGFQETQYF	TGTGCCAGCAGCTTGGCTAGCGGGTTTCAAGAGACCCAGTACTTC	NA	TRBJ2-5	TRBV5-6	TRBD2
CASSSPSGIPYNEQFF	TGTGCCAGCAGCAGCCCGAGCGGGATCCCCTACAATGAGCAGTTCTTC	once	TRBJ2-1	TRBV7-1	TRBD2
CATSRDSGAEGSPLHF	TGTGCCACCAGCAGAGATTCCGGGGCCGAGGGTTCACCCCTCCACTTT	many	TRBJ1-6	TRBV15	NA
CATMDRGYEKLFF	TGTGCCACCATGGACAGGGGTTACGAAAAACTGTTTTTT	NA	TRBJ1-4	TRBV2	TRBD1
CAITSGGWGETQYF	TGTGCCATCACTAGCGGGGGCTGGGGGGAGACCCAGTACTTC	NA	TRBJ2-5	TRBV10-3	TRBD2
CSVLDSYGYTF	TGCAGCGTCCTAGACTCCTATGGCTACACCTTC	NA	TRBJ1-2	TRBV29-1	NA
CASSLARDWRQPQHF	TGTGCCAGCAGCTTAGCCAGGGATTGGAGGCAGCCCCAGCATTTT	NA	TRBJ1-5	TRBV7-8	NA
CASSSYHKQYF	TGTGCCAGCAGCTCCTACCATAAGCAGTACTTC	many	TRBJ2-7	TRBV7-2	NA
CSATRTVTDTQYF	TGCAGTGCTACCCGGACAGTCACAGATACGCAGTATTTT	NA	TRBJ2-3	TRBV20-1	NA
CASSFRWDLNSNQPQHF	TGTGCCAGCAGCTTTCGATGGGACCTTAATAGCAATCAGCCCCAGCATTTT	many	TRBJ1-5	TRBV7-2	NA
CASSPLMDGNEQFF	TGTGCCAGCTCCCCCTTGATGGATGGCAATGAGCAGTTCTTC	few	TRBJ2-1	TRBV18	NA
CAISENRQTLGVSQYF	TGTGCCATCAGTGAGAACCGGCAGACCCTCGGTGTGTCCCAGTACTTC	many	TRBJ2-5	TRBV10-3	NA
CASSVAFGETQYF	TGTGCCAGCAGCGTTGCGTTCGGGGAGACCCAGTACTTC	NA	TRBJ2-5	TRBV9	NA